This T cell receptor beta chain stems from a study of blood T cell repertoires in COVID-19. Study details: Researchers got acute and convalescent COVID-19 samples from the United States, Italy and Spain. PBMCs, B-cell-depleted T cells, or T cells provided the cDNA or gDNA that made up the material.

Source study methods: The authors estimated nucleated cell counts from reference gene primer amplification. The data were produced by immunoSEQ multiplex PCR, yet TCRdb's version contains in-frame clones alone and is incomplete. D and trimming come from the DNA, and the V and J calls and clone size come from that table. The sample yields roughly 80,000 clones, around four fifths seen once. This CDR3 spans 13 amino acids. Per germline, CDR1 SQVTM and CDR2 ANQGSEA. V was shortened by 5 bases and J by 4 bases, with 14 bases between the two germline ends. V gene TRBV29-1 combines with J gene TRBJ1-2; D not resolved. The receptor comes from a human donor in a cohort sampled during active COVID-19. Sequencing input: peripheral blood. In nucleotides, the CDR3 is TGCAGCGTTTCAGTTTGGAGAGGCTATGGCTACACCTTC. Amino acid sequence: CSVSVWRGYGYTF.